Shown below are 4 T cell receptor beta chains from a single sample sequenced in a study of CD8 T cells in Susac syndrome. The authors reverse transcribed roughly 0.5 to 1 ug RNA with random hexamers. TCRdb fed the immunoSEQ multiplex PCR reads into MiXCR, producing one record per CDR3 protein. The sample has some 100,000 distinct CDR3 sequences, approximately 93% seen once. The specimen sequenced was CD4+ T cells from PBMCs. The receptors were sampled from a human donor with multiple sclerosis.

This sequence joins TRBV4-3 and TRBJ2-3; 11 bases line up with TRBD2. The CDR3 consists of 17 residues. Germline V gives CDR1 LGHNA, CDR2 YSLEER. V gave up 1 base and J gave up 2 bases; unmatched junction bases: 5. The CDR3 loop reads CASSQVIAGGNTDTQYF. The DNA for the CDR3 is TGCGCCAGCAGCCAAGTTATAGCGGGGGGGAACACAGATACGCAGTATTTT.

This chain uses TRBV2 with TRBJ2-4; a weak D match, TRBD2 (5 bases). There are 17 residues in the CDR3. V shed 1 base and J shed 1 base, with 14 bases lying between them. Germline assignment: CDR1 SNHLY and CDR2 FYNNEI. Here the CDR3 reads CASSEGLLAWAKNIQYF. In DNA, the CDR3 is TGTGCCAGCAGTGAAGGTTTGCTAGCCTGGGCCAAAAACATTCAGTACTTC. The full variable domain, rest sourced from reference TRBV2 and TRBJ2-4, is EPEVTQTPSHQVTQMGQEVILRCVPISNHLYFYWYRQILGQKVEFLVSFYNNEISEKSEIFDDQFSVERPDGSNFTLKIRSTKLEDSAMYFCASSEGLLAWAKNIQYFGAGTRLSVL.

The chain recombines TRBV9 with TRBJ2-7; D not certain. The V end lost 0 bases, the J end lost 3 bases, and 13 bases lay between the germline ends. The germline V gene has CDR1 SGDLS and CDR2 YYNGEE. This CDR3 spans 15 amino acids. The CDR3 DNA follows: TGTGCCAGCAGCGTAGGCGCGACGGTAAACTACGAGCAGTACTTC. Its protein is CASSVGATVNYEQYF. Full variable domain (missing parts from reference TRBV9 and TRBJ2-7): DSGVTQTPKHLITATGQRVTLRCSPRSGDLSVYWYQQSLDQGLQFLIQYYNGEERAKGNILERFSAQQFPDLHSELNLSSLELGDSALYFCASSVGATVNYEQYFGPGTRLTVT.

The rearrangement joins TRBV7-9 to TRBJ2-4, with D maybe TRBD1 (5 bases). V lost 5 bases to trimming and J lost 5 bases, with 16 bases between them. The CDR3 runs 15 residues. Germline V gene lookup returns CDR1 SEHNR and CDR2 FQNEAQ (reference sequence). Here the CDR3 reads CASSRTPASQNIQYF. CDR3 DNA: TGTGCCAGCAGCCGGACACCAGCCAGCCAAAACATTCAGTACTTC.